This TCR beta chain was profiled in a study of OX40 agonist ivuxolimab in advanced cancers. V lost 2 bases, J lost 6 bases, and 10 bases lay in between. Germline V lookup: CDR1 MNHEY, CDR2 SMNVEV (reference sequence). The CDR3 is 14 residues long. The table came from immunoSEQ multiplex PCR; TCRdb's copy has only in-frame clones and leaves some out. The sample includes about 49,000 clones, around 85% of them seen just once. The chain combines TRBV27 with TRBJ2-2; D uncertain. The sample here was CD4+ or CD8+ T cells sorted from blood, taken in a trial of the OX40 agonist ivuxolimab. The TCR originated in an adult with an advanced solid tumor such as melanoma, head and neck, liver or kidney cancer. The CDR3 nucleotides read TGTGCCAGCAGTTTACGTCAGGTCTCCGGGGAGCTGTTTTTT. It codes for CASSLRQVSGELFF.